A single sample gave rise to the 11 T cell receptor beta chains below, sequenced in a study of blood T cell repertoires in COVID-19. Assay used: immunoSEQ multiplex PCR; TCRdb lists only in-frame clones, some missing. This sample has some 74,000 clones, with approximately 81% found just once. Sequencing was carried out using peripheral blood. These receptors were obtained from a woman of 80 years or more with active or convalescent COVID-19.

In nucleotides, the CDR3 is TGTGCCAGCAGCCCGATGGGTAGCGGGGGGGCCAATGAGCAGTTCTTC. Its translation: CASSPMGSGGANEQFF. V gene TRBV6-4 combines with J gene TRBJ2-1; 11 nucleotides align to TRBD2. After removal of 6 bases from V and 6 bases from J, the junction contained 10 bases not matched to a gene. The CDR3 spans 16 residues. Germline V lookup: CDR1 MRHNA, CDR2 SNTAGT.

The rearrangement links TRBV5-8 to TRBJ1-2; 8 positions match TRBD1. J gave up 0 bases and V 4 bases, and 8 bases lay outside the gene matches. This CDR3 has 16 amino acids. Germline CDR1 reads SGHTS; CDR2 reads YDEGEE. Here the CDR3 reads CASSPGTGPTNYGYTF. Here the CDR3 DNA reads TGTGCCAGCAGCCCGGGGACAGGACCTACTAACTATGGCTACACCTTC.

The chain employs TRBV6-6 and TRBJ2-7, with 7 positions matching TRBD1. This CDR3 region has 12 residues. Germline V CDR1 and CDR2: MNHNY, SVGAGI (reference sequence). J was trimmed by 2 bases and V by 10 bases; bases with no gene match: 5. This CDR3 reads CATRQGAYEQYF. In DNA, the CDR3 is TGTGCCACTAGGCAGGGGGCCTACGAGCAGTACTTC.

The CDR3 sequence: CASSIGGYRAPLHF. CDR3 DNA: TGTGCCAGTAGTATAGGAGGGTATAGGGCACCCCTCCACTTT. This chain links TRBV19 with TRBJ1-6; no definite D call. The CDR3 is 14 residues long. Deletions cut 1 base from V and 11 bases from J, with 12 bases between. From germline, CDR1 is LNHDA and CDR2 SQIVND (reference sequence).

This rearrangement joins TRBV2 to TRBJ2-2; 8 bases are shared with TRBD2. The CDR3 is 15 residues long. V lost 5 bases to trimming and J lost 0 bases; unmatched junction nucleotides: 2. The germline CDR1 and CDR2 sequences are SNHLY and FYNNEI. The CDR3 spells CASSRLASNTGELFF. CDR3 DNA sequence: TGTGCCAGCAGTCGACTAGCGTCGAACACCGGGGAGCTGTTTTTT.

The gene calls are TRBV7-8 and TRBJ1-6; 7 positions match TRBD1. V was clipped by 5 bases and J by 4 bases; unmatched bases: 5. The length of the CDR3 is 15 residues. The germline CDR1 and CDR2 sequences are SGHVS and FQNEAQ. As DNA, the CDR3 is TGTGCCAGCAGCATCAACAGGGGTTATAATTCACCCCTCCACTTT. Translation: CASSINRGYNSPLHF.

V gene TRBV3-1 (or the pseudogene TRBV3-2) combines with J gene TRBJ1-2; D might be TRBD1 (5 bases). The CDR3 sequence is 14 residues long. V was trimmed by 0 bases and J by 8 bases, leaving 13 bases between them. Germline CDR1 is LGHDT and CDR2 is YNNKEL (reference sequence). The CDR3 reads CASSQDRTPGGYTF. DNA for the CDR3: TGTGCCAGCAGCCAAGATCGAACGCCAGGGGGCTACACCTTC.

This sequence joins TRBV4-1 and TRBJ1-2, with 8 bases identical to TRBD1. Germline loops: CDR1 MGHRA, CDR2 YSYEKL. This CDR3 region has 15 residues. V lost 3 bases and J lost 4; bases outside the gene matches: 7. DNA for the CDR3: TGCGCCAGCAGCCACGGACAGGGCGAAGGCTATGGCTACACCTTC. Protein product: CASSHGQGEGYGYTF.

This rearrangement joins TRBV6-6 to TRBJ2-1, with 9 bases aligning to TRBD1. With 5 bases clipped from V and 15 bases from J, the junction kept 8 bases outside the gene matches. The germline V gene encodes CDR1 MNHNY and CDR2 SVGAGI (reference sequence). The CDR3 length is 12 residues. CDR3 sequence reads: CASSPETGGPFF. CDR3 bases: TGTGCCAGCAGTCCTGAGACAGGGGGTCCGTTCTTC.

The rearrangement links TRBV7-2 to TRBJ2-7, with D maybe TRBD2 (6 bases). Germline V CDR1 and CDR2: SGHTA, FQGNSA. Trimming removed 3 bases from V and 1 base from J, with 16 bases in between. The CDR3 loop spans 16 amino acids. The CDR3 sequence: CASSLGDWWGSYEQYF. In nucleotides, the CDR3 is TGTGCCAGCAGCTTGGGGGACTGGTGGGGGTCCTACGAGCAGTACTTC.

The J gene is TRBJ2-5, the V gene TRBV2, with TRBD2 identical over 12 bases. Germline V CDR1 and CDR2: SNHLY, FYNNEI. V was pared by 0 bases and J by 5 bases, with 7 bases of the junction left unmatched. CDR3 length equals 17 residues. CDR3 region: CASSEAPLAGGRETQYF. The CDR3 DNA sequence: TGTGCCAGCAGTGAAGCCCCCCTAGCGGGGGGGCGGGAGACCCAGTACTTC.